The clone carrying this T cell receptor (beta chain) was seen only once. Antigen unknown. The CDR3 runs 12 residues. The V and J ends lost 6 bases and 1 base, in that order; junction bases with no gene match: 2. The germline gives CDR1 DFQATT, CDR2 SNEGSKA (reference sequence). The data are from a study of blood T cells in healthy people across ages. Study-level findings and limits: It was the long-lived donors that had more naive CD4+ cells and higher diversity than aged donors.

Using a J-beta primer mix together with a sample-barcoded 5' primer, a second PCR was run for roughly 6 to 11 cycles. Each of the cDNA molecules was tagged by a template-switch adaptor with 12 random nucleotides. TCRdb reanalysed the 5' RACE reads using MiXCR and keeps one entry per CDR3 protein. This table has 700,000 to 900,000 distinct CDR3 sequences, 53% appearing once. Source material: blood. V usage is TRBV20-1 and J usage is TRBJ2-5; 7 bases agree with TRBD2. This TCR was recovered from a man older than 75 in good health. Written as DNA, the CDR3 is TGCAGTGCCTGGGGGGGCCAAGAGACCCAGTACTTC. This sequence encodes CSAWGGQETQYF.